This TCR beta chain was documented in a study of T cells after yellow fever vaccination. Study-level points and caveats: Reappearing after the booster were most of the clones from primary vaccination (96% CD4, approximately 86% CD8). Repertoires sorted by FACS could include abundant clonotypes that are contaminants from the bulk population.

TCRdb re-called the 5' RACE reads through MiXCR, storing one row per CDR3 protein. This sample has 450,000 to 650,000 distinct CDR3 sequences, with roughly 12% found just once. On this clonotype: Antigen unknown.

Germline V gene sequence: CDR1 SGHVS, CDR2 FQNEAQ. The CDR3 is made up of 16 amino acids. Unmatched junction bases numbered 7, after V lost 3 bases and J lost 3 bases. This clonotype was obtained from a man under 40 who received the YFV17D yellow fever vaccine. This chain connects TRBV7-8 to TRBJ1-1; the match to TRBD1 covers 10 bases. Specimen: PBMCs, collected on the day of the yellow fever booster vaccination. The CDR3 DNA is TGTGCCAGCAGCTTGCCGGGACAGGGGTTTCACACTGAAGCTTTCTTT. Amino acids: CASSLPGQGFHTEAFF.